This is a list of T cell receptor beta chains from one sample in a study of T cell responses to AZD1222 COVID-19 vaccine. The repertoire was sequenced with immunoSEQ multiplex PCR; TCRdb's copy has only in-frame clones and lacks some. The table has about 140,000 clones, around 93% seen once. The source was peripheral blood, collected on day 0 of AZD1222 vaccination. Source of these receptors: an adult in good health. The CDR3 runs from the conserved cysteine through the conserved F or W. A D gene is named only where the DNA matches it firmly. Size is omitted from some rows. Given values are once, few, many or a class for expanded clones.

.,TRBJ2-7,TRBV7-9,.,TGTGCCAGCAGCTTAGTACGGGGAGTGATGGACGAGCAGTACTTC,CASSLVRGVMDEQYF
.,TRBJ1-5,TRBV6-5,.,TGTGCCAGCAGTTACTCCCGGGTAGGGCAGCCCCAGCATTTT,CASSYSRVGQPQHF
.,TRBJ1-1,TRBV10-3,.,TGTGCCATCAGTAGGACTACCGGGAGTCGCACTGAAGCTTTCTTT,CAISRTTGSRTEAFF
.,TRBJ1-1,TRBV7-8,.,TGTGCCAGCAGCATGACTTCCGCAGACACTGAAGCTTTCTTT,CASSMTSADTEAFF
.,TRBJ2-7,TRBV5-5,.,TGTGCCAGCAGCTTGGCCGGGCCGAGCTCCTACGAGCAGTACTTC,CASSLAGPSSYEQYF
.,TRBJ2-1,TRBV28,.,TGTGCCAGCAGTTTTGCAGGTTACAATGAGCAGTTCTTC,CASSFAGYNEQFF
.,TRBJ2-4,TRBV12-5,.,TGTGCTAGTGGTTTGGCCAACGGGGGCTTAGCCAAAAACATTCAGTACTTC,CASGLANGGLAKNIQYF
.,TRBJ1-1,TRBV29-1,.,TGCGGTTTTAGAGGCAGCCTAATTAACACTGAAGCTTTCTTT,CGFRGSLINTEAFF
once,TRBJ1-4,TRBV5-4,.,TGTGCCAGCAGTCGTGACAGCACTAATGAAAAACTGTTTTTT,CASSRDSTNEKLFF
.,TRBJ1-1,TRBV19,TRBD1,TGTGCCAGTACTCACAGGGGGAACACTGAAGCTTTCTTT,CASTHRGNTEAFF
.,TRBJ2-1,TRBV11-2,.,TGTGCCAGCAGCCCCAGAAGTGATTACAATGAGCAGTTCTTC,CASSPRSDYNEQFF
.,TRBJ1-1,TRBV11-3,.,TGTGCCAGCAGCTTAAATTCGGGGGGCACTGAAGCTTTCTTT,CASSLNSGGTEAFF
.,TRBJ1-1,TRBV28,TRBD1,TGTGCCAGCACCCGCGGACAGGTCAACACTGAAGCTTTCTTT,CASTRGQVNTEAFF
.,TRBJ2-1,TRBV6-2/TRBV6-3,TRBD2,TGTGCCAGCAGTTACAGCGCTAGCGGGGGGTACAATGAGCAGTTCTTC,CASSYSASGGYNEQFF
.,TRBJ1-5,TRBV5-8,.,TGTGCCAGCAGCGAGTACCAACAGCCCCAGCATTTT,CASSEYQQPQHF
.,TRBJ2-2,TRBV15,TRBD1,TGTGCCGTACAGGGGGTCACCGGGGAGCTGTTTTTT,CAVQGVTGELFF
once,TRBJ2-7,TRBV15,.,TGTGCCACCAGCAGAGATCAACCCTACGAGCAGTACTTC,CATSRDQPYEQYF
.,TRBJ2-3,TRBV28,TRBD1,TGTGCCAGCAGCGGTAGGGGGCGCATAGATACGCAGTATTTT,CASSGRGRIDTQYF
.,TRBJ1-4,TRBV28,.,TGTGCCAGCAGTCGGGGGTTCTCTCGGGAAAAACTGTTTTTT,CASSRGFSREKLFF
.,TRBJ2-3,TRBV2,.,TGTGCCAGCAGTGAACTGGCAGATACGCAGTATTTT,CASSELADTQYF
.,TRBJ1-4,TRBV4-1,TRBD1,TGCGCCAGCAGCCAAGGACCCGGGACAGGGGACGAAAAACTGTTTTTT,CASSQGPGTGDEKLFF
.,TRBJ2-2,TRBV6-5,.,TGTGCCAGCAGTTTAGGGGGTAACACCGGGGAGCTGTTTTTT,CASSLGGNTGELFF
.,TRBJ1-6,TRBV28,.,TGTGCCAGCAGTTGGGGAGTCCGTAATAATTCACCCCTCCACTTT,CASSWGVRNNSPLHF
once,TRBJ2-7,TRBV5-6,.,TGTGCCAGCAGCGTGTACGGCTACGAGCAGTACTTC,CASSVYGYEQYF
.,TRBJ1-5,TRBV30,.,TGTGCCTGGAGTACAGGGACCAATCAGCCCCAGCATTTT,CAWSTGTNQPQHF
.,TRBJ1-1,TRBV28,.,TGTGCCAGCAGTCTATCCGTGGTTGGCACTGAAGCTTTCTTT,CASSLSVVGTEAFF
.,TRBJ2-1,TRBV19,.,TGTGCCAGTAGAAAACAGGGGGGGTACAATGAGCAGTTCTTC,CASRKQGGYNEQFF
once,TRBJ2-2,TRBV27,.,TGTGCCAGCTCTAACTACGCCGACGACACCGGGGAGCTGTTTTTT,CASSNYADDTGELFF
.,TRBJ2-7,TRBV7-2,.,TGTGCCAGCAGCTTAGTTTCCGGGGCCTACGAGCAGTACTTC,CASSLVSGAYEQYF
.,TRBJ1-5,TRBV2,.,TGTGCCAGCAGTGATTGGGGGGCAGGTCAGCCCCAGCATTTT,CASSDWGAGQPQHF
.,TRBJ2-1,TRBV2,.,TGTGCCAGCAGTCAGGGGGGGGATGAGCAGTTCTTC,CASSQGGDEQFF
.,TRBJ1-2,TRBV6-5,TRBD1,TGTGCCAGCAGTTACGGCAGGGGGGACTATGGCTACACCTTC,CASSYGRGDYGYTF
.,TRBJ1-2,TRBV12-3/TRBV12-4,TRBD1,TGTGCCAGCAGCGCCCTGGACAGGGGAGGCTACACCTTC,CASSALDRGGYTF
few,TRBJ2-5,TRBV7-9,.,TGTGCCAGCAGCTTAGTGGAGACCCAGTACTTC,CASSLVETQYF
.,TRBJ2-1,TRBV7-3,.,TGTGCCAGCAGCCCCTCGGGGGCAATGGAGCAGTTCTTC,CASSPSGAMEQFF
.,TRBJ2-2,TRBV6-1,.,TGTGCCAGCAGTGAATTTGACGGGGAGGCCGGGGAGCTGTTTTTT,CASSEFDGEAGELFF
.,TRBJ1-2,TRBV6-5,TRBD1,TGTGCCAGCAATGGGGCAGGGGGCGAATATGGCTACACCTTC,CASNGAGGEYGYTF
once,TRBJ2-7,TRBV5-1,TRBD1,TGCGCCAGCAGCCCAAGGACAGGGGCCTACGAGCAGTACTTC,CASSPRTGAYEQYF
.,TRBJ2-1,TRBV6-4,TRBD2,TGTGCCAGCAGTGAAGGTAGCGGGGAGGAATACAATGAGCAGTTCTTC,CASSEGSGEEYNEQFF
.,TRBJ1-6,TRBV7-3,.,TGTGCCAGCAGCAGCAACAGTAATTCACCCCTCCACTTT,CASSSNSNSPLHF
.,TRBJ1-3,TRBV18,.,TGTGCCAGCTCACCACAGACGCCCGGCTCTGGAAACACCATATATTTT,CASSPQTPGSGNTIYF
.,TRBJ1-5,TRBV28,.,TGTGCCAGCAGGGAGCACAACAATCAGCCCCAGCATTTT,CASREHNNQPQHF
few,TRBJ2-1,TRBV5-1,TRBD2,TGCGCCAGCAGCCCCACCGGGAGGGTGCAGTTCTTC,CASSPTGRVQFF
.,TRBJ2-7,TRBV2,.,TGTGCCAGCAGTGGGGACGGCTACGAGCAGTACTTC,CASSGDGYEQYF
.,TRBJ1-2,TRBV28,.,TGTGCCAGCAGTTTCGCGGCACTCAGCTATGGCTACACCTTC,CASSFAALSYGYTF
.,TRBJ2-2,TRBV19,.,TGTGCCAGTAGTATAGAGTTGGCTAGATCATCCGGGGAGCTGTTTTTT,CASSIELARSSGELFF
.,TRBJ2-1,TRBV10-3,.,TGTGCCATCGGTAGGGGGAACAATGAGCAGTTCTTC,CAIGRGNNEQFF
.,TRBJ1-1,TRBV11-3,.,TGTGCCAGCAGCCTGGGGTATGAAGCTTTCTTT,CASSLGYEAFF
once,TRBJ1-5,TRBV6-2/TRBV6-3,.,TGTGCCAGCAGTCGACGGAGAGCTGGCAATCAGCCCCAGCATTTT,CASSRRRAGNQPQHF
.,TRBJ2-3,TRBV24-1,TRBD1,TGTGCCACCAGGCCCGGGACAGGGTACGATAAAGATACGCAGTATTTT,CATRPGTGYDKDTQYF
.,TRBJ2-6,TRBV5-1,.,TGCGCCAGCACCTATGGAGCGTCTGGGGCCAACGTCCTGACTTTC,CASTYGASGANVLTF
.,TRBJ2-6,TRBV18,TRBD1,TGTGCCAGCTCACCATGGACAGGCGCCTTTGGGGCCAACGTCCTGACTTTC,CASSPWTGAFGANVLTF
.,TRBJ2-2,TRBV11-2,TRBD2,TGTGCCAGCAGCTCCGGCGGGGCCGGGAGGACCGGGGAGCTGTTTTTT,CASSSGGAGRTGELFF
.,TRBJ1-5,TRBV4-2,.,TGTGCCAGCAGCCCGTATACTCAGGGAGGGAATCAGCCCCAGCATTTT,CASSPYTQGGNQPQHF
.,TRBJ1-3,TRBV24-1,.,TGTGCCACCAGTGATGGGAGACGGGCGGGAAACACCATATATTTT,CATSDGRRAGNTIYF
.,TRBJ1-2,TRBV5-5,.,TGTGCCAGCAGCCCCGACAGGCTTGCCTATGGCTACACCTTC,CASSPDRLAYGYTF
.,TRBJ2-7,TRBV10-3,.,TGTGCCAGCCAAGAGCTCCCCTACGAGCAGTACTTC,CASQELPYEQYF
.,TRBJ2-1,TRBV7-6,.,TGTGCCAGCAGCTTATCCGGAAAACACAATGAGCAGTTCTTC,CASSLSGKHNEQFF